These T cell receptor beta chains were read from a single sample in a study of T cells after yellow fever vaccination. TCRdb fed the 5' RACE reads into MiXCR, producing one record per CDR3 protein. This sample has some 220,000 distinct CDR3 sequences, with less than 3.5% found just once. The input for sequencing was CD4+ T cells sorted from PBMCs, taken 10 days after the yellow fever booster vaccination. The receptor source for this set is a man aged 18 to 30 who received the YFV17D yellow fever vaccine. Both conserved end residues are part of each CDR3.

v_gene,CDR3aa
TRBV20-1,CSAPGGGFYEQYF
TRBV2,CASRQARAVEGFF
TRBV11-2,CASSLITGEADTQYF
TRBV25-1,CASSDAGGLYEQYF
TRBV19,CASRGPPETIQPQHF
TRBV6-1,CASSEMGQGGGELFF
TRBV4-1,CASSRGLAGGPWNEQFF
TRBV3-1,CASSSPSLAGGPGANVLTF
TRBV5-4,CASSPRGPRADEQFF
TRBV27,CASPGTSGGKETQYF
TRBV28,CASSLYDRANEQFF
TRBV27,CASSFLARGGSPLHF
TRBV4-3,CASSQEAADTQYF
TRBV28,CASNTVAKNIQYF
TRBV6-1,CASSGRLTSGELDTQYF
TRBV18,CASSPDTRTDTQYF
TRBV18,CASSSTPDTQYF
TRBV15,CATSRLAGGREQYF
TRBV4-3,CASSRNQGHTEAFF
TRBV18,CASSPRGWQTPGVQPQHF
TRBV11-2,CASSPGPGQPQHF
TRBV7-2,CASSLNQVSPLHF
TRBV4-3,CASSQAGRGGADTQYF
TRBV18,CASSRSGGAKNIQYF
TRBV7-3,CASSSQPNTEAFF
TRBV27,CASSLSGTGLITKNIQYF
TRBV10-2,CASSDPGGSTDTQYF
TRBV20-1,CSATNYGGAKGETQYF
TRBV12-3/TRBV12-4,CASSLLAGGVNIQYF
TRBV10-3,CAISVDRPNEKLFF
TRBV18,CASSPPLTGGDTDTQYF
TRBV18,CASSPLVATHQNSNQPQHF
TRBV18,CASSPRIQGLQETQYF
TRBV18,CASSGAAAYEQYF
TRBV7-9,CASSLVWTGAVNTEAFF
TRBV10-3,CAIREGYNSPLHF
TRBV4-3,CASSQGHGGSGNTIYF
TRBV6-2/TRBV6-3,CASSYSSFSGEETQYF
TRBV27,CASSLRAGNGYTF
TRBV6-5,CASSYGARLAEAFF
TRBV5-5,CASSLEGWTYNEQFF
TRBV12-5,CASGFESGLPQHF
TRBV6-2/TRBV6-3,CASSSRQGPGQPQHF